These 18 T cell receptor beta chains were all obtained from the same sample, sequenced in a study of response to subunit inactivated influenza vaccine. From the RT-PCR reads, TCRdb called clonotypes with MiXCR, one entry per CDR3 protein. The profile covers hundreds of thousands of distinct CDR3 sequences, with about 11% appearing a single time and approximately 9.9% taken by the ten largest. These data were also reused for a study on T cells expressing NK-cell markers. As that report states: Template switching by 5'RACE with UMIs generated the TCR beta cDNA.

The sequences come from PBMCs from blood, collected on the day of vaccination. Every receptor here comes from a man over 45 who received an inactivated influenza vaccine.

This clonotype was counted ten times or more. This chain links TRBV6-2 or TRBV6-3 with TRBJ2-5, with a weak D call TRBD1 (6 bases). CDR3 length: 17 residues. Trimming took 2 bases from V and 5 from J, leaving 21 bases between them. The V gene's germline CDR1 is MNHEY and CDR2 SVGEGT. CDR3 DNA sequence: TGTGCCAGCAGTTACGTTCTCGGACGGGACACCGAGGAGACCCAGTACTTC. Translated, it gives CASSYVLGRDTEETQYF.

This sequence joins TRBV4-3 and TRBJ2-1; possibly TRBD2 for D (6 bases). Germline CDR1 and CDR2: LGHNA and YSLEER. This CDR3 contains 14 residues. Deletions cut 0 bases from V and 3 bases from J, with 6 bases between. The CDR3 reads CASSQETSYNEQFF. CDR3 nucleotide sequence: TGCGCCAGCAGCCAAGAGACTAGCTACAATGAGCAGTTCTTC.

In its sample, this clonotype was seen many times. J is TRBJ2-7 and V is TRBV10-3; D is ambiguous. V lost 3 bases and J lost 3, with 6 bases in between. CDR1 and CDR2 from the germline V gene are ENHRY and SYGVKD. The CDR3 runs to 12 residues. The CDR3 nucleotides read TGTGCCATCAGTGAAGGTCTCTACGAGCAGTACTTC. Protein sequence: CAISEGLYEQYF.

This clonotype has a count of ten or more. V is TRBV29-1 and J is TRBJ1-2, with TRBD1 matching over 7 bases. The CDR3 has 13 amino acids. V was clipped by 6 bases and J by 0 bases; unmatched bases: 4. In germline, CDR1 is SQVTM, CDR2 ANQGSEA. The CDR3 sequence: CSVRGLANYGYTF. CDR3 bases: TGCAGCGTCAGGGGGTTAGCTAACTATGGCTACACCTTC.

The sample holds many counts of this clonotype. V gene TRBV7-9 combines with J gene TRBJ1-5; 7 bases match TRBD1. Germline loops: CDR1 SEHNR, CDR2 FQNEAQ (reference sequence). The CDR3 has 15 residues. V lost 5 bases to trimming and J lost 1 base; unmatched junction nucleotides: 5. Here the CDR3 reads CASSAGRGSNQPQHF. CDR3 coding DNA: TGTGCCAGCAGCGCAGGCAGGGGGAGCAATCAGCCCCAGCATTTT.

This clonotype is a singleton in its sample. The gene calls are TRBV19 and TRBJ2-7; the match to TRBD1 covers 9 bases. The CDR3 has 14 residues. Germline CDR1 LNHDA, CDR2 SQIVND (reference sequence). V shed 10 bases and J 1 base; nucleotides not matched to a gene: 8. In DNA form, the CDR3 reads TGTGCCACAAGCCCGGGACAGGGATCCTACGAGCAGTACTTC. This translates into CATSPGQGSYEQYF.

This rearrangement joins TRBV5-1 to TRBJ2-2, with D perhaps assigned TRBD1 or TRBD2 (5 bases each). The V end lost 7 bases, the J end lost 1 base, and 14 bases lay between the germline ends. The CDR3 is 15 residues long. Germline V lookup: CDR1 SGHRS, CDR2 YFSETQ. CDR3 amino acids: CASAPGTWNTGELFF. The CDR3 nucleotides read TGCGCCAGCGCCCCCGGGACGTGGAACACCGGGGAGCTGTTTTTT. Full variable domain (missing parts from reference TRBV5-1 and TRBJ2-2): KAGVTQTPRYLIKTRGQQVTLSCSPISGHRSVSWYQQTPGQGLQFLFEYFSETQRNKGNFPGRFSGRQFSNSRSEMNVSTLELGDSALYLCASAPGTWNTGELFFGEGSRLTVL.

This clonotype showed up just a few times. The chain joins TRBV12-3 or TRBV12-4 to TRBJ2-2; D is unclear. V lost 5 bases, J lost 3 bases, and 7 bases lay in between. The CDR3 totals 13 residues. CDR3 region: CASSVDYTGELFF. The CDR3 DNA reads TGTGCCAGCAGTGTCGACTACACCGGGGAGCTGTTTTTT.

This clonotype occurred a few times. The rearrangement uses TRBV6-1 and TRBJ2-7; 7 positions agree with TRBD1. Trimming removed 6 bases from V and 3 bases from J; junction bases left unmatched: 8. The CDR3 extends over 14 amino acids. Germline V lookup: CDR1 MNHNS, CDR2 SASEGT. The CDR3 nucleotides are TGTGCCAGCAGCATAGGGGGCAGATTCTACGAGCAGTACTTC. It is translated as CASSIGGRFYEQYF.

A few counts support this clonotype. The V gene is TRBV28, the J gene TRBJ2-3; possibly TRBD1 or TRBD2 for D (5 bases each). This CDR3 spans 19 amino acids. Germline V gene lookup returns CDR1 MDHEN and CDR2 SYDVKM. Between the trimmed V and J ends, which lost 4 bases and 6 bases, there was a span of 29 bases. The chain's CDR3 is CASSSYLAGDLGADDTQYF. CDR3 DNA: TGTGCCAGCAGTTCTTATCTGGCTGGGGACCTCGGGGCTGATGATACGCAGTATTTT. Looking up the rest from reference TRBV28 and TRBJ2-3 gives the full variable domain: DVKVTQSSRYLVKRTGEKVFLECVQDMDHENMFWYRQDPGLGLRLIYFSYDVKMKEKGDIPEGYSVSREKKERFSLILESASTNQTSMYLCASSSYLAGDLGADDTQYFGPGTRLTVL.

This clonotype was recorded a few times. The chain recombines TRBV6-1 with TRBJ2-3; 10 bases fit TRBD1. The junction had 5 bases not matched to a gene; V was cut back by 6 bases and J by 2 bases. This CDR3 is built from 15 residues. Germline V gives CDR1 MNHNS, CDR2 SASEGT. The CDR3 coding sequence is TGTGCCAGCAGCTCGGGACAGGGGATCACAGATACGCAGTATTTT. The encoded protein is CASSSGQGITDTQYF.

As DNA, the CDR3 is TGTGCCAGCAGCTCAAGATCGTCCGGGGGGGCATTATTGGAGACCCAGTACTTC. Its translation: CASSSRSSGGALLETQYF. The J gene is TRBJ2-5, the V gene TRBV11-2, with TRBD2 identical over 8 bases. The CDR3 spans 18 residues. Trimming removed 4 bases from V and 5 bases from J; junction bases left unmatched: 18. Germline lookup yields CDR1 SGHAT and CDR2 FQNNGV.

The J gene is TRBJ2-3, the V gene TRBV6-5, with D possibly being TRBD2 (6 bases). There are 15 residues in the CDR3. V was cut by 4 bases and J by 6 bases, with 17 bases left in between. Germline lookup yields CDR1 MNHEY and CDR2 SVGAGI. The DNA of the CDR3 is TGTGCCAGCAGTTTCGGGGGACCACTGGGGGATACGCAGTATTTT. Translating it yields CASSFGGPLGDTQYF.

The chain carries TRBV28 and TRBJ1-1; 9 bases align to TRBD1. Germline trimming cut 3 bases from V and 0 bases from J; bases unmatched to any gene: 11. Germline V gives CDR1 MDHEN, CDR2 SYDVKM. This CDR3 has 18 amino acids. The CDR3 sequence: CASSLETGTGRMNTEAFF. In DNA form, the CDR3 reads TGTGCCAGCAGTTTGGAAACCGGGACAGGGAGGATGAACACTGAAGCTTTCTTT.

Details on this clonotype: This may be a read error: a much more frequent sequence differs by one nucleotide. J is TRBJ2-5 and V is TRBV12-3 or TRBV12-4; D unresolved. Trimming took off 3 bases at V and 0 bases at J, with 8 bases between the two ends. The CDR3 totals 14 residues. CDR3: CASSLAENQETQYF. The CDR3 coding sequence is TGTGCCAGCAGTTTGGCAGAAAACCAAGAGACCCAGTACTTC.

The chain links TRBV12-3 or TRBV12-4 to TRBJ2-2, with a weak D call TRBD2 (6 bases). The CDR3 loop spans 14 amino acids. The V and J ends lost 6 bases and 4 bases respectively, with 12 bases between them. The CDR3 DNA reads as TGTGCCAGCAGAGGCGGACTACTCACCGGGGAGCTGTTTTTT. This gives the protein CASRGGLLTGELFF.

This clonotype has a handful of counts. The chain couples TRBV7-2 to TRBJ1-2; D is unresolved. V dropped 4 bases and J dropped 4 bases, with 13 bases sitting between them. The CDR3 is 14 amino acids. Germline CDR1 reads SGHTA; CDR2 reads FQGNSA. CDR3 sequence reads: CASSSLDSRYGYTF. As DNA, the CDR3 is TGTGCCAGCAGCTCTCTTGATTCCCGCTATGGCTACACCTTC.

This clonotype was counted a few times. V and J are TRBV5-8 and TRBJ2-3; the D is unclear. Between the trimmed V and J ends, which lost 0 bases and 4 bases, there was a span of 15 bases. Germline values: CDR1 SGHTS, CDR2 YDEGEE. The CDR3 spans 16 residues. The CDR3 protein is CASSLASIPTPDTQYF. The DNA of the CDR3 is TGTGCCAGCAGCTTGGCCAGCATCCCGACCCCAGATACGCAGTATTTT.